This entry describes one TCR beta chain. These data belong to a study of cytotoxic CD8 clonotypes in ibrutinib-treated CLL. Using immunoSEQ multiplex PCR, the repertoire was profiled, and TCRdb retains in-frame clones only, with some absent. The sample has about 35,000 clones, approximately 45% seen once. This specimen consisted of PBMCs, obtained before ibrutinib treatment. The source is a human donor with chronic lymphocytic leukemia.

CDR3 nucleotide sequence: TGTGCCAGCAGCAGATCCAGGGGCGGCTATGGCTACACCTTC. Translated, it gives CASSRSRGGYGYTF. V gene TRBV7-2 combines with J gene TRBJ1-2, with a possible D match to TRBD1 (6 bases). The V gene lost 5 bases and the J gene lost 4 bases, with 14 bases spanning the gap. The germline V gene has CDR1 SGHTA and CDR2 FQGNSA. The CDR3 totals 14 residues. Together with reference TRBV7-2 and TRBJ1-2, the CDR3 gives the full variable domain: GAGVSQSPSNKVTEKGKDVELRCDPISGHTALYWYRQSLGQGLEFLIYFQGNSAPDKSGLPSDRFSAERTGGSVSTLTIQRTQQEDSAVYLCASSRSRGGYGYTFGSGTRLTVV.